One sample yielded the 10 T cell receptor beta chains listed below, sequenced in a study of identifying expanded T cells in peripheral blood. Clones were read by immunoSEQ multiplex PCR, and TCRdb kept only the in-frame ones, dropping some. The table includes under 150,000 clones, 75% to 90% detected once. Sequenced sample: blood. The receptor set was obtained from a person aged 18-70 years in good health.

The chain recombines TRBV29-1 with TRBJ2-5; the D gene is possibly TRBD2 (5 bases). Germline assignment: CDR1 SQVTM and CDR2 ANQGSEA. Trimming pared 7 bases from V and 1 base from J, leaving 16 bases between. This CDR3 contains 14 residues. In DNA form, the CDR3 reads TGCAGCGCTAGCAATACCGGGCCCCAAGAGACCCAGTACTTC. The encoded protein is CSASNTGPQETQYF.

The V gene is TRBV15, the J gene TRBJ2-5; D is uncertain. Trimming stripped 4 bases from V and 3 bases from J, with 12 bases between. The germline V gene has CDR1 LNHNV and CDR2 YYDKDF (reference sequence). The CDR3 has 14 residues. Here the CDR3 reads CATSTRTGEETQYF. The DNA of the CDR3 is TGTGCCACCAGCACTCGGACGGGCGAAGAGACCCAGTACTTC.

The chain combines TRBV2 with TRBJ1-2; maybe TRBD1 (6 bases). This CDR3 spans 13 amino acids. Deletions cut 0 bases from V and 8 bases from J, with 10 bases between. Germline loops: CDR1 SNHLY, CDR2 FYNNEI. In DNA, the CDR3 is TGTGCCAGCAGTGAAGCTGGGACACTGGGCTACACCTTC. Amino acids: CASSEAGTLGYTF.

DNA for the CDR3: TGTGCCAGCAGAAAGGGAGGAATGGGGAACTATGGCTACACCTTC. Amino acid sequence: CASRKGGMGNYGYTF. The chain employs TRBV9 and TRBJ1-2, with D hard to call. This CDR3 comprises 15 residues. V dropped 5 bases and J dropped 2 bases, with 16 bases sitting between them. Germline V gives CDR1 SGDLS, CDR2 YYNGEE. The full variable domain, its missing parts supplied by reference TRBV9 and TRBJ1-2, is DSGVTQTPKHLITATGQRVTLRCSPRSGDLSVYWYQQSLDQGLQFLIQYYNGEERAKGNILERFSAQQFPDLHSELNLSSLELGDSALYFCASRKGGMGNYGYTFGSGTRLTVV.

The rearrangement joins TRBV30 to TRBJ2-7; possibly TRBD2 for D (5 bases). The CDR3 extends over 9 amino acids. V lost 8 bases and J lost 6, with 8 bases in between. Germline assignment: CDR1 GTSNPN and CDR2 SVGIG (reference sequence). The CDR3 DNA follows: TGTGCCGCCGGAGGCGAGCAGTACTTC. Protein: CAAGGEQYF.

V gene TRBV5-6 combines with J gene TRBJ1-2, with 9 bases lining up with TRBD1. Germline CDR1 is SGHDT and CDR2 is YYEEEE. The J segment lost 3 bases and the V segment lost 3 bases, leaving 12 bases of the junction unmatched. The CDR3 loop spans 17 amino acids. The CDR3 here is CASSSLASDRGHYGYTF. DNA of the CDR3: TGTGCCAGCAGCTCCCTCGCCTCGGACAGGGGACACTATGGCTACACCTTC.

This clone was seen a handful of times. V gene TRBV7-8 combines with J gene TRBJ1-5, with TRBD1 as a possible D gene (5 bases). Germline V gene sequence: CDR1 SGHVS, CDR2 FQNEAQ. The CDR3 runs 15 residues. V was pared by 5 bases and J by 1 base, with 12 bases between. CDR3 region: CASSRFRGSNQPQHF. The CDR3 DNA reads TGTGCCAGCAGCCGGTTTCGGGGGAGCAATCAGCCCCAGCATTTT. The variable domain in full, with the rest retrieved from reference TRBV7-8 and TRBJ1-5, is GAGVSQSPRYKVAKRGQDVALRCDPISGHVSLFWYQQALGQGPEFLTYFQNEAQLDKSGLPSDRFFAERPEGSVSTLKIQRTQQEDSAVYLCASSRFRGSNQPQHFGDGTRLSIL.

The CDR3 DNA reads as TGTGCCATCAGATCCCAAGTAGGGACAGGGGGCGGTGGCTACACCTTC. It codes for CAIRSQVGTGGGGYTF. The chain combines TRBV10-3 with TRBJ1-2; 12 bases fit TRBD1. CDR3 size: 16 residues. Germline V CDR1 and CDR2: ENHRY, SYGVKD. The V segment lost 6 bases and the J segment 7 bases; nucleotides outside the gene matches: 12.

CDR3 DNA: TGTGCCAGTACAAGCGGGGGGGCTTCAGATACGCAGTATTTT. Its translation: CASTSGGASDTQYF. The V and J genes are TRBV19 and TRBJ2-3; 10 bases are shared with TRBD2. CDR1 and CDR2 from the germline V gene are LNHDA and SQIVND (reference sequence). The V gene end was trimmed by 7 bases and the J gene end by 4 bases; junction bases not matched to a gene: 5. The CDR3 spans 14 residues.

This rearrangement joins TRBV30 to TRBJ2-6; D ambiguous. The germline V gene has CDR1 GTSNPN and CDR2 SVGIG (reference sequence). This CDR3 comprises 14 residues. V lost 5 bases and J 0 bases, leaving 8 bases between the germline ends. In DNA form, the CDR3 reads TGTGCCTGGGGGATCGGCTCTGGGGCCAACGTCCTGACTTTC. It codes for CAWGIGSGANVLTF.